Presented here are 18 T cell receptor beta chains from one specimen sequenced in a study of patients and donors after allogeneic stem cell transplantation. TCRdb analysed the RT-PCR reads with MiXCR anew, one entry per CDR3 protein. The sample has approximately 170,000 distinct CDR3 sequences, approximately 22% seen once. The sequenced material came from blood, either unsorted or a sorted T cell fraction (not recorded which). Every receptor here comes from a human donor who was either an allogeneic HSCT recipient or a stem cell or donor lymphocyte infusion donor (not recorded which). It is not recorded whose cells these are; they may come from a transplant donor.

This chain links TRBV12-3 or TRBV12-4 with TRBJ1-5; the D gene is possibly TRBD1 (6 bases). With 10 bases removed from V and 0 bases from J, the gap between germline ends came to 7 bases. The CDR3 spans 12 residues. CDR3 DNA sequence: TGTGCCACCAGGGGTAGCAATCAGCCCCAGCATTTT. Protein sequence: CATRGSNQPQHF.

J is TRBJ2-4 and V is TRBV21-1; the table names TRBD1, a call not compared with the DNA. TRBV21-1 is a known pseudogene. CDR3 length equals 15 residues. The DNA of the CDR3 is TGTGCCAGCAGCAAATACCGGTACAGGGGAAACATTCAGTACTTC. Translation: CASSKYRYRGNIQYF.

This chain uses TRBV11-2 with TRBJ2-5; a weak D match, TRBD2 (6 bases). Per germline, CDR1 SGHAT and CDR2 FQNNGV. The V and J ends lost 7 bases and 2 bases respectively, with 14 bases between them. The CDR3 extends over 14 amino acids. The CDR3 region has the DNA TGTGCCAGCAACCGACTAGGGCGGCAAGAGACCCAGTACTTC. This sequence encodes CASNRLGRQETQYF. Full variable domain (outside the CDR3, taken from reference TRBV11-2 and TRBJ2-5): EAGVAQSPRYKIIEKRQSVAFWCNPISGHATLYWYQQILGQGPKLLIQFQNNGVVDDSQLPKDRFSAERLKGVDSTLKIQPAKLEDSAVYLCASNRLGRQETQYFGPGTRLLVL.

This chain joins TRBV6-5 and TRBJ1-5, with D possibly TRBD1 on 6 matching bases. From germline, CDR1 is MNHEY and CDR2 SVGAGI. V lost 6 bases to trimming and J lost 7 bases, with 16 bases between them. This CDR3 comprises 14 residues. The CDR3 region is CASSPQGTGQPQHF. Written as DNA, the CDR3 is TGTGCCAGCAGCCCTCAGGGGACGGGACAGCCCCAGCATTTT.

This clonotype has a handful of counts. The V call is TRBV20-1, the J call TRBJ2-7; D is ambiguous. The CDR3 sequence is 11 residues long. Germline V gene sequence: CDR1 DFQATT, CDR2 SNEGSKA (reference sequence). V lost 3 bases to trimming and J lost 3 bases, with 6 bases between them. This CDR3 reads CSASLDYEQYF. The CDR3 DNA is TGCAGTGCTAGCTTGGACTACGAGCAGTACTTC.

In the case of this clonotype: One end of the junction does not line up with germline, which may come from a read error. The CDR3, as DNA: TGTGCCACCAGCGGAGAGACAGTTAACTATGGCTACACCTTC. Protein: CATSGETVNYGYTF. The genes are TRBV15 and TRBJ1-2; D might be TRBD1 (5 bases). Germline V gene sequence: CDR1 LNHNV, CDR2 YYDKDF (reference sequence). The CDR3 length is 14 residues.

The chain recombines TRBV29-1 with TRBJ1-2, with TRBD1 identical over 9 bases. CDR1 SQVTM and CDR2 ANQGSEA come from the germline V gene. The V gene end was trimmed by 5 bases and the J gene end by 8 bases; junction bases not matched to a gene: 6. The CDR3 is made up of 12 amino acids. The CDR3 DNA follows: TGCAGCGTTCCAAGACAGGGGGGCGGCTACACCTTC. This sequence encodes CSVPRQGGGYTF.

This chain connects TRBV7-2 to TRBJ1-1; 9 bases fit TRBD1. CDR3 length: 15 amino acids. V shed 5 bases and J 8 bases; nucleotides not matched to a gene: 12. Germline CDR1 SGHTA, CDR2 FQGNSA. The CDR3 here is CASSPNRGPDWEAFF. The CDR3 DNA follows: TGTGCCAGCAGCCCCAACAGGGGGCCTGATTGGGAAGCTTTCTTT.

This clonotype was seen more than once but under ten times. The chain carries TRBV7-9 and TRBJ1-2, with TRBD1 as a possible D gene (5 bases). The CDR3 has 16 residues. The germline gives CDR1 SEHNR, CDR2 FQNEAQ (reference sequence). The germline V and J ends were trimmed by 1 base and 3 bases, with 15 bases remaining between them. This CDR3 reads CASSLGYSLGDYGYTF. DNA for the CDR3: TGTGCCAGCAGCTTAGGCTACAGTCTGGGGGACTATGGCTACACCTTC.

The chain combines TRBV6-6 with TRBJ2-1; D is undetermined. This CDR3 is 11 amino acids long. Germline V gives CDR1 MNHNY, CDR2 SVGAGI (reference sequence). Trimming cost V 4 bases and J 8 bases, with 6 bases left between them. The CDR3 DNA reads as TGTGCCAGCAGTTGGAGTGATGAGCAGTTCTTC. Translated, it gives CASSWSDEQFF.

The rearrangement uses TRBV18 and TRBJ2-7, with D unresolved. The CDR3 runs 13 residues. In germline, CDR1 is KGHSH, CDR2 LQKENI. Trimming removed 0 bases at V and 1 base at J, with 4 bases between. CDR3 nucleotides: TGTGCCAGCTCACCACCTTCATCCTACGAGCAGTACTTC. Translating it yields CASSPPSSYEQYF.

The genes are TRBV27 and TRBJ2-3, with TRBD1 matching over 12 bases. Germline CDR1 is MNHEY and CDR2 is SMNVEV (reference sequence). The CDR3 is 17 residues long. The J segment lost 0 bases and the V segment lost 1 base, leaving 2 bases of the junction unmatched. The CDR3 nucleotides are TGTGCCAGCAGTTTATTCGGGACAGGGGGCAGCACAGATACGCAGTATTTT. Translated: CASSLFGTGGSTDTQYF.

The V call is TRBV20-1, the J call TRBJ2-7; the D gene is possibly TRBD2 (5 bases). The CDR3 spans 14 residues. V shed 8 bases and J shed 2 bases, with 19 bases lying between them. The germline V gene encodes CDR1 DFQATT and CDR2 SNEGSKA (reference sequence). The CDR3 sequence is CSTSEVGVTYEQYF. In DNA form, the CDR3 reads TGCAGTACTTCCGAAGTGGGAGTTACCTACGAGCAGTACTTC.

The chain employs TRBV5-1 and TRBJ2-5, with TRBD1 as a possible D gene (5 bases). The CDR3 length is 13 residues. The V gene lost 4 bases and the J gene lost 1 base, with 8 bases spanning the gap. CDR1 SGHRS and CDR2 YFSETQ come from the germline V gene. The CDR3: CASSKTAQETQYF. The DNA of the CDR3 is TGCGCCAGCAGCAAGACAGCCCAAGAGACCCAGTACTTC.

This chain uses TRBV29-1 with TRBJ1-2; the match to TRBD1 covers 7 bases. From germline, CDR1 is SQVTM and CDR2 ANQGSEA. The CDR3 runs 11 residues. The ends lost 6 bases at V and 6 bases at J; junction bases unmatched: 4. This chain's CDR3 is CSVRQGDGYTF. CDR3 DNA sequence: TGCAGCGTCCGACAGGGTGATGGCTACACCTTC.

The chain carries TRBV7-2 and TRBJ2-1, with D unclear. V shed 0 bases and J shed 7 bases, with 7 bases lying between them. CDR3 length equals 13 residues. Looked up from germline, CDR1 is SGHTA and CDR2 is FQGNSA. The CDR3 nucleotides read TGTGCCAGCAGCTTAGCAGGTTGGAATGAGCAGTTCTTC. Amino acid sequence: CASSLAGWNEQFF.

The chain is built from TRBV6-6 and TRBJ2-5, with unresolved D. Germline CDR1 reads MNHNY; CDR2 reads SVGAGI (reference sequence). This CDR3 spans 13 amino acids. V was pared by 1 base and J by 5 bases, with 8 bases between. The CDR3 DNA is TGTGCCAGCAGTTACTTACAGCACGAGACCCAGTACTTC. Encoded protein: CASSYLQHETQYF.

The V and J genes are TRBV29-1 and TRBJ2-3; D perhaps matches TRBD1 (6 bases). Germline V gene sequence: CDR1 SQVTM, CDR2 ANQGSEA. Trimming cost V 4 bases and J 1 base, with 12 bases left between them. The CDR3 has 14 residues. In DNA, the CDR3 is TGCAGCGTTGTGACAGGACTGGGCACAGATACGCAGTATTTT. The encoded protein is CSVVTGLGTDTQYF.